This record looks at one T cell receptor (beta chain) sequence and its context. There is no known antigen for this receptor. No much larger clone is present one base from it, and per-base qualities are unavailable. The entry originates in a study of blood T cell repertoires in COVID-19 (dated by TCRdb to 2018 to 2021). About the study as a whole: Samples from collaborators originated in the United States, Italy and Spain and spanned both the acute and convalescent phases of COVID-19. The prospective study material was composed of cDNA or gDNA derived from T cells, B-cell-depleted T cells, or PBMCs. The dataset comprised deeply sampled blood TCRbeta repertoires from subjects exposed to, actively infected with, or recovered from COVID-19. The repertoires were released in a freely available public database intended as a resource for research on the immune response to SARS-CoV-2. Samples were obtained from the ongoing ImmuneRACE study (first 160 participants) and from about 1,300 subjects provided by 6 global collaborators. Sample metadata almost always included a de-identified subject ID, COVID-19 status, age in years and sex. Where available, HLA class I and class II types were taken from metadata supplied by the sample provider and were not determined by assay-based typing.

The immunoSEQ Assay, a bias-controlled multiplex PCR, was used to amplify TCRbeta CDR3 regions from genomic DNA. On the authors' methods: The number of nucleated cells in each sample was estimated by amplification of reference gene primers within the assay. To quantify the absolute abundance of each unique TCRbeta CDR3 rearrangement, sequence reads were collapsed and filtered. For each sample, productive Simpson clonality was calculated by taking the square root of Simpson's diversity index across productive rearrangements. TCRdb retrieved this table from immuneACCESS and kept in-frame rearrangements only. Not all clones are present; in checked studies, unresolved V genes account for under half, and no reason is known for the remainder. For V, J and clone size, that table is used; D and trimming come from the DNA. The sample contains approximately 260,000 clones, 70% to 90% of them found a single time. Of the sample, 2% to 2.5% falls within the top ten clones.

Another Seattle source contributed samples from volunteer blood donors who had recovered from COVID-19. Whole blood was collected in K2EDTA tubes by collaborating institutions according to the institutions' own protocols. Collaborator samples were shipped for TCRbeta analysis as frozen whole blood, isolated PBMCs, or DNA extracted from either sample type. The CDR3 runs 15 residues from the cysteine to the phenylalanine. Only the CDR3 region is kept as DNA, spanning 45 bases read in frame from base 1. Trimming accounts for 1 base at V and 6 bases at J, while the number of junction bases matched to no gene is 2. From the germline V gene, CDR1 is SGHTA and CDR2 is FQGNSA. Summary of the overall study and its limitations: The quantity of clinical and demographic metadata differed by source and by participant and was supplied without curation.

Source material: peripheral blood. The sequence derives from a middle-aged woman who had recovered from COVID-19. The sequence joins TRBV7-2 to TRBJ2-2; 10 of the junction bases match TRBD2. The sequence in DNA is TGTGCCAGCAGCTTAGAAGCGGGGGGGCCCGGGGAGCTGTTTTTT. Its protein is CASSLEAGGPGELFF. When the CDR3 is completed using the reference TRBV7-2 and TRBJ2-2 genes on either side, the full variable domain is GAGVSQSPSNKVTEKGKDVELRCDPISGHTALYWYRQSLGQGLEFLIYFQGNSAPDKSGLPSDRFSAERTGGSVSTLTIQRTQQEDSAVYLCASSLEAGGPGELFFGEGSRLTVL.